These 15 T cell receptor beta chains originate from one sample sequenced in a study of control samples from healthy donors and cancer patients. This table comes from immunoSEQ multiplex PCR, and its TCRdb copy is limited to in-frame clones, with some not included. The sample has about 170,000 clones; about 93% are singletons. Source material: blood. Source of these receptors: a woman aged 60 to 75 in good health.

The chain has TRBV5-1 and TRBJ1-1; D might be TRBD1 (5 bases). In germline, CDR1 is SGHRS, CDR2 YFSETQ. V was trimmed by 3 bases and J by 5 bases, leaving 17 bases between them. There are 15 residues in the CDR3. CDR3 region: CASSSSTTDITEAFF. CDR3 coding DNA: TGCGCCAGCAGCTCATCCACGACAGATATAACTGAAGCTTTCTTT.

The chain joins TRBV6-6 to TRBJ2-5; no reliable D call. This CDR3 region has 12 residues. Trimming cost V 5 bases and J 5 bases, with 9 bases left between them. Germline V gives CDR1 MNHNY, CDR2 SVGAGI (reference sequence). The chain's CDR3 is CASSTYWETQYF. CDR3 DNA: TGTGCCAGCAGTACATACTGGGAGACCCAGTACTTC.

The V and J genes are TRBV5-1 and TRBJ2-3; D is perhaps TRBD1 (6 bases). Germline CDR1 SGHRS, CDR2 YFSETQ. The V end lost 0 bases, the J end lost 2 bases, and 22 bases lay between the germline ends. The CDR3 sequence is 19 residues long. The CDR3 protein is CASSLALGRRDKTTDTQYF. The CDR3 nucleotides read TGCGCCAGCAGCTTGGCCCTTGGACGCAGGGACAAGACCACAGATACGCAGTATTTT.

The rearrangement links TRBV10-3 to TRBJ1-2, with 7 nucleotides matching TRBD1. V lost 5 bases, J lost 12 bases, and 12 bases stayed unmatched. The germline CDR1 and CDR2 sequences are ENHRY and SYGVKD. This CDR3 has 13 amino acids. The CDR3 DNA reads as TGTGCCATCAGTCGGGACAGCCCCGAAGACAACACCTTC. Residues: CAISRDSPEDNTF.

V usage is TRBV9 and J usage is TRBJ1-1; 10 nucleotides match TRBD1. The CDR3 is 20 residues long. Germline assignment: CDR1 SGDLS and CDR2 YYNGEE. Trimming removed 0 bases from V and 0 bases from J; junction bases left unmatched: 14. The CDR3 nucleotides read TGTGCCAGCAGCGTAGATCTGGGATGGACAGGGGGAAACATGAACACTGAAGCTTTCTTT. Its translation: CASSVDLGWTGGNMNTEAFF.

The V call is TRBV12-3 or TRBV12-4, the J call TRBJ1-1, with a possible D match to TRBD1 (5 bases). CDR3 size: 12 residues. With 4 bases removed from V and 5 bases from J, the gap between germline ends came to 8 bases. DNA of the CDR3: TGTGCCAGCAGTTGGGGGGTGACTGAAGCTTTCTTT. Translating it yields CASSWGVTEAFF.

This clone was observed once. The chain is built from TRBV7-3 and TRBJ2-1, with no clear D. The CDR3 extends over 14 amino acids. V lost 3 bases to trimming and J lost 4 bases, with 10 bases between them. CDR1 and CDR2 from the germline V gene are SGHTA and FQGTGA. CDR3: CASSFGPQYNEQFF. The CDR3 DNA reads TGTGCCAGCAGCTTCGGACCTCAGTACAATGAGCAGTTCTTC.

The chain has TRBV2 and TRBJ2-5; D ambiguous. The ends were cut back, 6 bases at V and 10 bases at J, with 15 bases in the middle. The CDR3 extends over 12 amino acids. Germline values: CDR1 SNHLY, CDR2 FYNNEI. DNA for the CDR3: TGTGCCAGCAGCCGAACCAGTCTCGACCAGTACTTC. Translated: CASSRTSLDQYF.

The CDR3 DNA sequence: TGTGCCAGCAGCTTAATAAGGACTAGCGGGGCCAGGAATGAGCAGTTCTTC. As protein: CASSLIRTSGARNEQFF. The rearrangement links TRBV7-2 to TRBJ2-1; 12 bases are a match to TRBD2. CDR1 SGHTA and CDR2 FQGNSA come from the germline V gene. The CDR3 consists of 17 residues. V shed 2 bases, J shed 7 bases, and the junction held 9 bases outside the gene matches.

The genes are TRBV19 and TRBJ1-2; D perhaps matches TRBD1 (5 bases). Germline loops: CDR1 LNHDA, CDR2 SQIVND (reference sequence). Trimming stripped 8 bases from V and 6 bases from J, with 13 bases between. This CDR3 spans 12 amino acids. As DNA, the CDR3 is TGTGCCAGTGAGAGATTAGGGGATGGCTACACCTTC. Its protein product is CASERLGDGYTF.

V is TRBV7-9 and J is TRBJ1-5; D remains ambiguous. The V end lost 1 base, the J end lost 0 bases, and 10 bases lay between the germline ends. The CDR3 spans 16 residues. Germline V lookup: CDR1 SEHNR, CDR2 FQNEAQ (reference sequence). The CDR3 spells CASSLVTWYSNQPQHF. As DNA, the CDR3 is TGTGCCAGCAGCTTAGTAACATGGTATAGCAATCAGCCCCAGCATTTT.

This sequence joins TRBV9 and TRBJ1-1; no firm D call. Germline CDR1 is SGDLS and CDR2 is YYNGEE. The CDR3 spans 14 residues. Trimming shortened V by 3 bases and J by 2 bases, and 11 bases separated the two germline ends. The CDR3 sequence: CASSATPANTEAFF. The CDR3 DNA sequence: TGTGCCAGCAGCGCAACACCCGCCAACACTGAAGCTTTCTTT.

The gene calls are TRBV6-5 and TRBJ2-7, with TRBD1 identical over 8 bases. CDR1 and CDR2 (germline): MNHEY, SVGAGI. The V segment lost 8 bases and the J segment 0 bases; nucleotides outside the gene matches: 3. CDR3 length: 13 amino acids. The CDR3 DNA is TGTGCCAGCTTGCAGGGGGCCTCCTACGAGCAGTACTTC. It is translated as CASLQGASYEQYF.

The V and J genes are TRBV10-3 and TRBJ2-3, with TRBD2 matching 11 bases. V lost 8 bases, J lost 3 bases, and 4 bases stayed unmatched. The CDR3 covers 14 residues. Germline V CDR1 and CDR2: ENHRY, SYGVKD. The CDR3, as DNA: TGTGCCATCCTTAGCGGGGGGGTTACAGATACGCAGTATTTT. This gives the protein CAILSGGVTDTQYF.

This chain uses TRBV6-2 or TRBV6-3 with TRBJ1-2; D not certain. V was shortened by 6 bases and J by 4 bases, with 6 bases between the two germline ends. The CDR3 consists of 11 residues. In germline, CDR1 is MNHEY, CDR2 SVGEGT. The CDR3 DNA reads TGTGCCAGCAGCCAGGTCTATGGCTACACCTTC. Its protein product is CASSQVYGYTF.